The T cell receptor beta chain described here comes from a study of cytomegalovirus exposure and HLA in healthy donors. Overall study findings and caveats: Fewer N-insertions (relative to the roughly 730-donor mean) were reportedly seen in an Asian-associated ancestry cluster in a later analysis.

The germline gives CDR1 LGHNA, CDR2 YNFKEQ. With 0 bases removed from V and 2 bases from J, the gap between germline ends came to 20 bases. CDR3 length: 19 residues. Comments on this clone: The target antigen is unknown.

The primer mix had 60 Vbeta and 13 Jbeta primers. Sequencing used immunoSEQ multiplex PCR; TCRdb keeps in-frame clones, though not all of them. The data hold 75,000 to 90,000 clones, with 63% observed a single time. The clonotype originates from a woman aged 40 to 55 in good health and CMV-seropositive. The V and J genes are TRBV4-2 and TRBJ1-3; D not resolved. The sequencing input was PBMCs. The CDR3 bases are TGTGCCAGCAGCCAAGAAACGTTATCTATGGAGTCGACTGGAAACACCATATATTTT. Its translation: CASSQETLSMESTGNTIYF.